This passage covers 13 T cell receptor beta chains from one sample sequenced in a study of neurological immune-mediated disorders. TCRdb fed the 5' RACE reads into MiXCR, producing one record per CDR3 protein. The sample gives roughly 100,000 distinct CDR3 sequences, under 14% of which show up once; about 3% is in the top ten. Time point indicated: longitudinal time-point 3. Input material: PBMCs. These receptors were collected from a female donor with HTLV-1-associated myelopathy (HAM/TSP).

Ten or more counts support this clonotype. This chain joins TRBV28 and TRBJ2-7; D gene unclear. The CDR3 runs to 15 residues. The V and J ends lost 4 bases and 3 bases respectively, with 16 bases between them. Germline loops: CDR1 MDHEN, CDR2 SYDVKM. The CDR3 spells CASSSPDGRLYEQYF. The CDR3 DNA follows: TGTGCCAGCAGTTCCCCCGACGGAAGGCTCTACGAGCAGTACTTC. Variable domain in full (rest from reference TRBV28 and TRBJ2-7): DVKVTQSSRYLVKRTGEKVFLECVQDMDHENMFWYRQDPGLGLRLIYFSYDVKMKEKGDIPEGYSVSREKKERFSLILESASTNQTSMYLCASSSPDGRLYEQYFGPGTRLTVT.

This clonotype was seen only a few times. The chain carries TRBV6-5 and TRBJ2-7; D not certain. Trimming stripped 6 bases from V and 2 bases from J, with 14 bases between. Germline V lookup: CDR1 MNHEY, CDR2 SVGAGI. This CDR3 has 14 residues. CDR3 DNA: TGTGCCAGCAGGACGGGTACAAAAACCTACGAGCAGTACTTC. This translates into CASRTGTKTYEQYF.

About this clonotype: This could be a read error, since a much larger clone is one nucleotide away. The genes are TRBV5-1 and TRBJ2-5; D possibly corresponds to TRBD2 (6 bases). The CDR3 sequence is 14 residues long. Germline lookup yields CDR1 SGHRS and CDR2 YFSETQ. Trimming took 0 bases from V and 8 from J, leaving 14 bases between them. Here the CDR3 reads CASSLGDLLDTQYF. The CDR3 DNA is TGCGCCAGCAGCTTGGGGGACTTACTGGATACCCAGTACTTC.

J is TRBJ2-3 and V is TRBV5-1; TRBD1 aligns across 9 bases. This CDR3 has 16 amino acids. CDR1 SGHRS and CDR2 YFSETQ come from the germline V gene. The J segment lost 1 base and the V segment lost 2 bases, leaving 5 bases of the junction unmatched. CDR3 in DNA: TGCGCCAGCAGCTTTACAACAGGGGGCGGCACAGATACGCAGTATTTT. It codes for CASSFTTGGGTDTQYF.

There are many counts of this clonotype. The CDR3 loop reads CSAYKVEQYF. Here the CDR3 DNA reads TGCAGTGCTTATAAGGTAGAGCAGTACTTC. This chain uses TRBV20-1 with TRBJ2-7, with D unclear. V was shortened by 5 bases and J by 7 bases, with 9 bases between the two germline ends. Germline lookup yields CDR1 DFQATT and CDR2 SNEGSKA (reference sequence). The CDR3 is 10 residues long.

A few counts support this clonotype. This chain uses TRBV19 with TRBJ1-2; D uncertain. This CDR3 contains 14 residues. V dropped 9 bases and J dropped 0 bases, with 14 bases sitting between them. Germline CDR1 reads LNHDA; CDR2 reads SQIVND (reference sequence). Written as DNA, the CDR3 is TGTGCCAGCCGTCGCGCAGGAGCTAACTATGGCTACACCTTC. Translated, it gives CASRRAGANYGYTF.

This clonotype was detected a few times. The V and J genes are TRBV3-1 and TRBJ1-5; D unresolved. The V and J ends lost 1 base and 1 base respectively, with 8 bases between them. CDR3 length: 15 residues. Looked up from germline, CDR1 is LGHDT and CDR2 is YNNKEL (reference sequence). The CDR3 region is CASSQGPQSNQPQHF. The CDR3 coding sequence is TGTGCCAGCAGCCAAGGGCCGCAGAGCAATCAGCCCCAGCATTTT.

This clonotype was seen many times. The chain is built from TRBV5-4 and TRBJ2-2; the match to TRBD2 covers 9 bases. The CDR3 consists of 15 residues. The trim removed 2 bases at V and 3 bases at J, leaving 2 bases unmatched. Germline V gene data show CDR1 as SGHNT and CDR2 as YYREEE (reference sequence). The CDR3 sequence is CASSFGGGDTGELFF. DNA for the CDR3: TGTGCCAGCAGCTTTGGCGGGGGGGACACCGGGGAGCTGTTTTTT.

The V call is TRBV2, the J call TRBJ2-3; 9 bases are a match to TRBD1. The trim removed 5 bases at V and 5 bases at J, leaving 8 bases unmatched. The CDR3 has 15 residues. Germline loops: CDR1 SNHLY, CDR2 FYNNEI. The CDR3 DNA reads as TGTGCCAGCAGTCAGTGGACAGGGGTGGGAGATACGCAGTATTTT. This gives the protein CASSQWTGVGDTQYF. The complete variable domain, with remaining parts taken from reference TRBV2 and TRBJ2-3, reads EPEVTQTPSHQVTQMGQEVILRCVPISNHLYFYWYRQILGQKVEFLVSFYNNEISEKSEIFDDQFSVERPDGSNFTLKIRSTKLEDSAMYFCASSQWTGVGDTQYFGPGTRLTVL.

The chain carries TRBV12-3 or TRBV12-4 and TRBJ1-1; the D gene is possibly TRBD1 (6 bases). V dropped 2 bases and J dropped 7 bases, with 29 bases sitting between them. This CDR3 has 19 residues. The CDR3 nucleotides read TGTGCCAGCAGTTTATTCCGTCCCGGAGCAAGGGGGTGCGCGGGTGAAGCTTTCTTT. Translating it yields CASSLFRPGARGCAGEAFF.

V and J are TRBV7-9 and TRBJ2-1; D is perhaps TRBD2 (5 bases). Deletions cut 4 bases from V and 8 bases from J, with 12 bases between. Germline values: CDR1 SEHNR, CDR2 FQNEAQ (reference sequence). The CDR3 has 13 amino acids. The CDR3 DNA reads TGTGCCAGCAGCTATCTCGGGGTGGATGAGCAGTTCTTC. As protein: CASSYLGVDEQFF.

This clonotype was counted ten times or more. V usage is TRBV11-2 and J usage is TRBJ2-7; no clear D. CDR1 and CDR2 from the germline V gene are SGHAT and FQNNGV. The CDR3 consists of 12 residues. Trimming shortened V by 2 bases and J by 4 bases, and 6 bases separated the two germline ends. Here the CDR3 DNA reads TGTGCCAGCAGCTTAAGTGGATACGAGCAGTACTTC. Translated, it gives CASSLSGYEQYF.

This clonotype came up a few times. The chain employs TRBV6-1 and TRBJ2-3, with 9 bases matching TRBD2. Germline CDR1 and CDR2: MNHNS and SASEGT. There are 17 residues in the CDR3. V shed 1 base and J 6 bases; nucleotides not matched to a gene: 11. The CDR3 reads CASSEGPAGGVEDTQYF. The CDR3 DNA reads TGTGCCAGCAGTGAAGGGCCAGCGGGGGGAGTAGAGGATACGCAGTATTTT.